The 10 T cell receptor beta chains below were found in one sample sequenced in a study of T cell responses to AZD1222 COVID-19 vaccine. Data came from immunoSEQ multiplex PCR; TCRdb stores just in-frame clones and leaves some out. Of about 82,000 clones listed, 90% to 95% were seen once; the top ten hold around 5.2%. This sample comprised peripheral blood, obtained on day 0 of AZD1222 vaccination. All receptors derive from an adult in good health.

In DNA form, the CDR3 reads TGTGCCAGCAGTTCGGGGGGGATCTCTGGAAACACCATATATTTT. Protein: CASSSGGISGNTIYF. The chain is built from TRBV27 and TRBJ1-3, with TRBD1 as a possible D gene (5 bases). V lost 4 bases and J 0 bases, leaving 10 bases between the germline ends. CDR1 is MNHEY and CDR2 is SMNVEV in the germline V gene (reference sequence). This CDR3 region has 15 residues.

About this clone: The sample has other DNA sequences that encode this CDR3 too. The chain has TRBV5-5 and TRBJ1-5; D is unresolved. CDR3 size: 14 residues. Trimming removed 0 bases from V and 1 base from J, with 5 bases in between. Per the germline V gene, CDR1 is SGHKS and CDR2 is YYEKEE (reference sequence). The CDR3 loop reads CASSLADSNQPQHF. DNA for the CDR3: TGTGCCAGCAGCTTGGCTGACAGCAATCAGCCCCAGCATTTT.

The chain joins TRBV29-1 to TRBJ1-4, with a tentative D call TRBD1 (5 bases). The V gene lost 3 bases and the J gene lost 13 bases, with 12 bases spanning the gap. This CDR3 is built from 11 residues. Looked up from germline, CDR1 is SQVTM and CDR2 is ANQGSEA. The CDR3 loop is CSVESAGGLFF. CDR3 sequence (DNA): TGCAGCGTTGAGTCGGCGGGGGGACTGTTTTTT.

The CDR3 DNA follows: TGTGCCAGCAGTTTACGGGGAACCTATGGCTACACCTTC. Translated: CASSLRGTYGYTF. V is TRBV28 and J is TRBJ1-2; D call uncertain. The length of the CDR3 is 13 residues. Germline assignment: CDR1 MDHEN and CDR2 SYDVKM. The germline V and J ends were trimmed by 2 bases and 4 bases, with 8 bases remaining between them.

The rearrangement joins TRBV5-6 to TRBJ1-5; D remains ambiguous. In germline, CDR1 is SGHDT, CDR2 YYEEEE. Trimming shortened V by 0 bases and J by 0 bases, and 4 bases separated the two germline ends. The CDR3 covers 14 residues. The CDR3 nucleotides are TGTGCCAGCAGCTTGGGATATAGCAATCAGCCCCAGCATTTT. Amino acid sequence: CASSLGYSNQPQHF. Filled out from reference TRBV5-6 and TRBJ1-5, the complete variable domain reads DAGVTQSPTHLIKTRGQQVTLRCSPKSGHDTVSWYQQALGQGPQFIFQYYEEEERQRGNFPDRFSGHQFPNYSSELNVNALLLGDSALYLCASSLGYSNQPQHFGDGTRLSIL.

The gene calls are TRBV7-9 and TRBJ1-4; 7 nucleotides agree with TRBD1. V lost 5 bases, J lost 5 bases, and 8 bases stayed unmatched. This CDR3 is 15 amino acids long. CDR1 is SEHNR, CDR2 FQNEAQ, per germline (reference sequence). The DNA of the CDR3 is TGTGCCAGCAGCCAAGGGGACAGCTACAATGAAAAACTGTTTTTT. As protein: CASSQGDSYNEKLFF.

The chain joins TRBV14 to TRBJ1-6, with a possible D match to TRBD1 (5 bases). CDR1 and CDR2 from the germline V gene are SGHDN and FVKESK. This CDR3 is built from 15 residues. V was cut by 1 base and J by 7 bases, with 11 bases left in between. The CDR3 nucleotides are TGTGCCAGCAGCCAAGTGTCAGGGCCCAATTCACCCCTCCACTTT. It yields the protein CASSQVSGPNSPLHF.

The chain employs TRBV3-1 (or the pseudogene TRBV3-2) and TRBJ1-5, with 9 positions matching TRBD1. V trimming: 3 bases; J trimming: 1 base; junction bases outside the gene matches: 7. In germline, CDR1 is LGHDT, CDR2 YNNKEL (reference sequence). This CDR3 is built from 17 residues. The CDR3 region is CASSQTQGALSNQPQHF. CDR3 nucleotides: TGTGCCAGCAGCCAGACACAGGGGGCCCTAAGCAATCAGCCCCAGCATTTT.

The V and J genes are TRBV19 and TRBJ1-3, with D perhaps TRBD1 (6 bases). The V gene lost 7 bases and the J gene lost 0 bases, with 10 bases spanning the gap. From germline, CDR1 is LNHDA and CDR2 SQIVND (reference sequence). This CDR3 is built from 14 residues. In DNA form, the CDR3 reads TGTGCCAGTACGGGGGCCCTCTCTGGAAACACCATATATTTT. It yields the protein CASTGALSGNTIYF.

DNA for the CDR3: TGTGCCAGTAGCCTCCCCGGGGGGTTAGGGGAGACCCAGTACTTC. This translates into CASSLPGGLGETQYF. The chain joins TRBV19 to TRBJ2-5; 7 bases line up with TRBD2. CDR1 is LNHDA, CDR2 SQIVND, per germline (reference sequence). This CDR3 has 15 residues. Germline trimming cut 6 bases from V and 5 bases from J; bases unmatched to any gene: 12.